This TCR beta chain was captured by sequencing in a study of T cells in Graves' hyperthyroidism and ophthalmopathy. Whole-study findings and limits: Within blood appeared most thyroid clonotypes that had expanded above 0.001.

Germline loops: CDR1 LNHDA, CDR2 SQIVND (reference sequence). V lost 4 bases and J lost 2; bases outside the gene matches: 4. The CDR3 extends over 15 amino acids. RNA transcripts gave rise to amplified TCR beta CDR3 regions. The TCR CDR3 first-round RT-PCR relied on the HTBI primer set. TCRdb used MiXCR to reprocess the multiplex PCR reads, holding one entry per CDR3 protein. The sample has 200,000 to 300,000 distinct CDR3 sequences, less than 20% seen once. This clonotype was recorded many times. Antigen: not known. Patients having uncontrolled infection, another autoimmune disease, pregnancy or lactation were not included.

The V gene is TRBV19, the J gene TRBJ2-1; TRBD2 matches at 8 bases. Material: blood. The origin of this receptor is a woman younger than 35 with Graves' ophthalmopathy. CDR3 sequence: CASSTTSGTYNEQFF. The CDR3 coding sequence is TGTGCCAGTAGTACTACTAGCGGAACCTACAATGAGCAGTTCTTC.